This entry lists 28 T cell receptor beta chains sequenced from one sample in a study of OX40 agonist ivuxolimab in advanced cancers. Produced via immunoSEQ multiplex PCR; TCRdb's table is partial and in-frame only. Of fewer than 55,000 clones listed, about 81% are singletons. Source: CD4+ or CD8+ T cells sorted from blood, taken in a trial of the OX40 agonist ivuxolimab. These receptors were collected from an adult with an advanced solid tumor such as melanoma, head and neck, liver or kidney cancer.

This clone is termed medium-sized. V and J are TRBV6-6 and TRBJ1-2; possibly TRBD1 for D (6 bases). CDR3 length equals 15 residues. The V end lost 2 bases, the J end lost 8 bases, and 18 bases lay between the germline ends. CDR1 MNHNY and CDR2 SVGAGI come from the germline V gene (reference sequence). CDR3 residues: CASSYKAGERDGYTF. The CDR3 DNA reads TGTGCCAGCAGTTACAAAGCAGGGGAACGTGACGGCTACACCTTC.

The chain recombines TRBV6-5 with TRBJ1-2; 7 bases map to TRBD1. Per the germline V gene, CDR1 is MNHEY and CDR2 is SVGAGI. V shed 5 bases and J 2 bases; nucleotides not matched to a gene: 5. CDR3 length: 14 residues. In nucleotides, the CDR3 is TGTGCCAGCAGTCGGTGGGACAGAAACTATGGCTACACCTTC. This gives the protein CASSRWDRNYGYTF.

The chain combines TRBV6-1 with TRBJ1-3; 7 nucleotides align to TRBD1. After removal of 3 bases from V and 0 bases from J, the junction contained 5 bases not matched to a gene. This CDR3 spans 16 amino acids. Germline CDR1 and CDR2: MNHNS and SASEGT. The CDR3 region is CASSEGQRASGNTIYF. The CDR3 region has the DNA TGTGCCAGCAGTGAGGGACAGAGAGCCTCTGGAAACACCATATATTTT.

This clone has just one count. The CDR3 DNA sequence: TGTGCCAGCAGCTCGGGACAGGGATTAATCTACGAGCAGTACTTC. It yields the protein CASSSGQGLIYEQYF. The chain is built from TRBV11-3 and TRBJ2-7, with 9 bases identical to TRBD1. CDR3 length: 15 amino acids. Trimming at V came to 4 bases and at J to 3 bases, leaving 7 bases not matched to a gene. Germline loops: CDR1 SGHNT, CDR2 YENEEA.

This chain joins TRBV27 and TRBJ2-1; 7 bases agree with TRBD2. Germline V gene sequence: CDR1 MNHEY, CDR2 SMNVEV (reference sequence). With 8 bases clipped from V and 7 bases from J, the junction kept 17 bases outside the gene matches. The CDR3 extends over 16 amino acids. The CDR3 protein is CASHGRSAGKGNEQFF. The CDR3 DNA sequence: TGTGCCAGCCACGGCCGGTCAGCGGGAAAGGGGAATGAGCAGTTCTTC.

The gene calls are TRBV7-2 and TRBJ2-7; no clear D. The V end lost 4 bases, the J end lost 2 bases, and 9 bases lay between the germline ends. The germline V gene encodes CDR1 SGHTA and CDR2 FQGNSA. This CDR3 is built from 13 residues. CDR3 residues: CASSSRTAYEQYF. The DNA for the CDR3 is TGTGCCAGCAGCTCCCGTACCGCCTACGAGCAGTACTTC.

The chain uses TRBV12-5 and TRBJ1-1, with TRBD1 matching 7 bases. Trimming at V came to 4 bases and at J to 5 bases, leaving 13 bases not matched to a gene. CDR1 LGHNT and CDR2 FRNRAP come from the germline V gene. The CDR3 extends over 16 amino acids. The CDR3 region has the DNA TGTGCTAGTGGTTGGGCGGTAGGGGCAGGGGGTACTGAAGCTTTCTTT. Protein product: CASGWAVGAGGTEAFF.

V is TRBV2 and J is TRBJ1-5, with D possibly TRBD1 on 5 matching bases. Trimming took off 2 bases at V and 0 bases at J, with 14 bases between the two ends. Germline assignment: CDR1 SNHLY and CDR2 FYNNEI. This CDR3 has 17 residues. The CDR3 spells CASSERGRANSNQPQHF. Written as DNA, the CDR3 is TGTGCCAGCAGTGAAAGGGGTAGGGCAAATAGCAATCAGCCCCAGCATTTT.

The count of this clone is one. The chain carries TRBV10-3 and TRBJ2-3; maybe TRBD2 (6 bases). The V end was cut by 4 bases, the J end by 7 bases, with 12 bases between. Germline V gene data show CDR1 as ENHRY and CDR2 as SYGVKD. The CDR3 runs to 13 residues. The CDR3 region is CAISVDYRYTQYF. CDR3 nucleotides: TGTGCCATCAGTGTGGACTATCGATATACGCAGTATTTT.

There are a few counts of this clone. The V gene is TRBV5-1, the J gene TRBJ1-2; the match to TRBD1 covers 8 bases. Germline assignment: CDR1 SGHRS and CDR2 YFSETQ. The ends lost 0 bases at V and 6 bases at J; junction bases unmatched: 7. The CDR3 has 15 residues. The CDR3 spells CASSLDATGADGYTF. The DNA of the CDR3 is TGCGCCAGCAGCTTGGATGCGACAGGGGCCGATGGCTACACCTTC.

The genes are TRBV5-1 and TRBJ2-5; 13 bases fit TRBD2. The trim removed 0 bases at V and 2 bases at J, leaving 7 bases unmatched. CDR1 is SGHRS, CDR2 YFSETQ, per germline. The CDR3 is 18 residues long. The CDR3, as DNA: TGCGCCAGCAGCTTGGTATATCGGACTAGCGGGGGACAAGAGACCCAGTACTTC. Protein product: CASSLVYRTSGGQETQYF.

This clone was counted a single time. The chain recombines TRBV18 with TRBJ1-5; tentatively, D is TRBD1 (6 bases). The V gene lost 6 bases and the J gene lost 0 bases, with 15 bases spanning the gap. The CDR3 runs to 16 residues. CDR1 and CDR2 (germline): KGHSH, LQKENI. The CDR3 bases are TGTGCCAGCTCCCAAAGACAGGAGCTTAGCAATCAGCCCCAGCATTTT. This encodes CASSQRQELSNQPQHF.

Written as DNA, the CDR3 is TGCGCCAGCAGCTTTGACGGGTCCTACGAGCAGTACTTC. Translated: CASSFDGSYEQYF. The chain joins TRBV5-1 to TRBJ2-7; D not certain. Between the trimmed V and J ends, which lost 2 bases and 1 base, there was a span of 7 bases. CDR1 and CDR2 from the germline V gene are SGHRS and YFSETQ. CDR3 length: 13 residues.

This rearrangement joins TRBV7-9 to TRBJ2-7, with D uncertain. The end of the DNA aligns better with TRBJ2-5, so the J call may be wrong. Germline V gives CDR1 SEHNR, CDR2 FQNEAQ (reference sequence). The CDR3 has 15 residues. The CDR3 loop reads CASSLDLRIRETQYF. CDR3 nucleotides: TGTGCCAGCAGCCTAGATCTCAGGATCCGGGAGACCCAGTACTTC.

V gene TRBV19 combines with J gene TRBJ1-1; TRBD1 is a possible D gene (5 bases). V was shortened by 5 bases and J by 2 bases, with 18 bases between the two germline ends. The CDR3 is 16 amino acids. Looked up from germline, CDR1 is LNHDA and CDR2 is SQIVND (reference sequence). The CDR3 DNA reads TGTGCCAGTAGTTTCGGGGGTGGGCAGCAAAACACTGAAGCTTTCTTT. Translated, it gives CASSFGGGQQNTEAFF.

The chain is built from TRBV5-8 and TRBJ1-6, with 9 bases identical to TRBD1. The V gene end was trimmed by 0 bases and the J gene end by 8 bases; junction bases not matched to a gene: 0. This CDR3 spans 14 amino acids. CDR1 is SGHTS, CDR2 YDEGEE, per germline. CDR3 in amino acids: CASSLGQGDSPLHF. The CDR3 region has the DNA TGTGCCAGCAGCTTGGGACAGGGGGATTCACCCCTCCACTTT.

This clone occurred once. The J gene is TRBJ2-2, the V gene TRBV9; 10 nucleotides agree with TRBD1. Unmatched junction bases numbered 8, after V lost 6 bases and J lost 6 bases. CDR3 size: 15 residues. Per germline, CDR1 SGDLS and CDR2 YYNGEE. The CDR3 loop reads CASTKTGGSPGELFF. The CDR3 DNA sequence: TGTGCCAGCACCAAGACAGGGGGCTCGCCCGGGGAGCTGTTTTTT.

This clone was found once. The J gene is TRBJ2-7, the V gene TRBV7-6, with D possibly being TRBD1 (5 bases). The CDR3 contains 14 residues. Deletions cut 0 bases from V and 5 bases from J, with 11 bases between. Germline V gene data show CDR1 as SGHVS and CDR2 as FNYEAQ. Here the CDR3 reads CASSLAQGFHEQYF. The CDR3 DNA follows: TGTGCCAGCAGCTTAGCTCAGGGATTCCACGAGCAGTACTTC.

The rearrangement joins TRBV6-5 to TRBJ2-5; 9 positions match TRBD2. CDR3 length: 14 residues. Germline CDR1 and CDR2: MNHEY and SVGAGI. Trimming cost V 6 bases and J 1 base; bases outside gene matches: 3. This CDR3 reads CASSPGLAQETQYF. For the CDR3, the DNA is TGTGCCAGCAGCCCGGGACTAGCCCAAGAGACCCAGTACTTC.

This clone was observed a few times. The chain joins TRBV4-2 to TRBJ2-1; 9 positions match TRBD2. The V segment lost 0 bases and the J segment 5 bases; nucleotides outside the gene matches: 8. CDR3 length: 17 amino acids. Germline values: CDR1 LGHNA, CDR2 YNFKEQ. The CDR3 coding sequence is TGTGCCAGCAGCCAAGAGGGCGGGCTAGCGGGAAACAATGAGCAGTTCTTC. Translating it yields CASSQEGGLAGNNEQFF.

This sequence joins TRBV18 and TRBJ2-2; D not certain. The CDR3 spans 12 residues. Trimming shortened V by 3 bases and J by 3 bases, and 2 bases separated the two germline ends. The germline V gene has CDR1 KGHSH and CDR2 LQKENI. CDR3 loop: CASSPYTGELFF. CDR3 bases: TGTGCCAGCTCACCCTACACCGGGGAGCTGTTTTTT.

The J gene is TRBJ1-1, the V gene TRBV4-1; D may be TRBD1 (5 bases). Trimming removed 0 bases at V and 8 bases at J, with 13 bases between. Germline CDR1 and CDR2: MGHRA and YSYEKL. This CDR3 region has 14 residues. The CDR3 sequence: CASSQDQEGKEAFF. In DNA, the CDR3 is TGCGCCAGCAGCCAAGATCAGGAGGGGAAGGAAGCTTTCTTT.

Here the CDR3 reads CASRPPGTGGNIQYF. The CDR3 region has the DNA TGTGCCAGCAGGCCACCTGGGACAGGGGGAAACATTCAGTACTTC. The chain couples TRBV28 to TRBJ2-4; 11 bases match TRBD1. There are 15 residues in the CDR3. V was clipped by 6 bases and J by 6 bases; unmatched bases: 7. Per germline, CDR1 MDHEN and CDR2 SYDVKM.

The V gene is TRBV6-6, the J gene TRBJ1-5; tentative D call: TRBD1 (5 bases). The CDR3 sequence is 16 residues long. Deletions cut 8 bases from V and 0 bases from J, with 17 bases between. CDR1 MNHNY and CDR2 SVGAGI come from the germline V gene (reference sequence). CDR3 sequence (DNA): TGTGCCAGCTGGTCGGTGGCAGGGATTAGCAATCAGCCCCAGCATTTT. It translates to CASWSVAGISNQPQHF.

This chain connects TRBV5-6 to TRBJ2-3; D gene ambiguous. The V gene lost 4 bases and the J gene lost 4 bases, with 13 bases spanning the gap. The germline CDR1 and CDR2 sequences are SGHDT and YYEEEE. The CDR3 loop spans 14 amino acids. The CDR3 protein is CASSPTFSADTQYF. CDR3 DNA sequence: TGTGCCAGCAGCCCCACCTTTTCCGCAGATACGCAGTATTTT.

This chain joins TRBV2 and TRBJ1-2, with no clear D. This CDR3 has 14 amino acids. The V end lost 6 bases, the J end lost 3 bases, and 14 bases lay between the germline ends. CDR1 SNHLY and CDR2 FYNNEI come from the germline V gene. The CDR3 nucleotides are TGTGCCAGCAGGGAGAGAGAAGGAGACTATGGCTACACCTTC. Translated, it gives CASREREGDYGYTF.

The rearrangement links TRBV2 to TRBJ2-7, with D tentatively TRBD1 (5 bases). Trimming took off 4 bases at V and 2 bases at J, with 12 bases between the two ends. Per the germline V gene, CDR1 is SNHLY and CDR2 is FYNNEI. This CDR3 has 14 amino acids. This CDR3 reads CASSVVQGPYEQYF. CDR3 bases: TGTGCCAGCAGTGTGGTGCAGGGCCCCTACGAGCAGTACTTC.

This chain joins TRBV19 and TRBJ1-6, with 7 bases aligning to TRBD1. The ends lost 4 bases at V and 7 bases at J; junction bases unmatched: 1. Looked up from germline, CDR1 is LNHDA and CDR2 is SQIVND (reference sequence). CDR3 size: 13 residues. The CDR3, as DNA: TGTGCCAGTAGTACAGGGGGGAATTCACCCCTCCACTTT. It translates to CASSTGGNSPLHF.